The source of this TCR beta chain is a study of stem cell transplantation in POMP-related autoinflammatory disease. V was clipped by 0 bases and J by 2 bases, with 7 bases between them. The germline gives CDR1 SGHDT, CDR2 YYEEEE. The CDR3 extends over 14 amino acids. Sequencing was performed with immunoSEQ multiplex PCR; in TCRdb, only in-frame clones are kept and a portion is missing. The sample includes 25,000 to 40,000 clones, 88% seen only once; the top ten take under 0.75%. Sequences were derived from CD4+ T cells from PBMCs, sampled before stem cell transplantation. The TCR was taken from a human donor with POMP-related autoinflammation and immune dysregulation (PRAID). The chain carries TRBV5-6 and TRBJ2-3; D not certain. CDR3 protein: CASSLVEFTDTQYF. Written as DNA, the CDR3 is TGTGCCAGCAGCTTGGTGGAGTTCACAGATACGCAGTATTTT.